Below, 19 T cell receptor beta chains from the same sample are listed, as sequenced in a study of CD8+CD57+ T cells in acquired aplastic anemia. Genomic DNA provided the template from which TCR beta VDJ and CDR3 profiles were obtained. MiXCR, run by TCRdb on the reads, gives a single entry per CDR3 protein. The repertoire consists of roughly 200,000 distinct CDR3 sequences, with 61% occurring once and the leading ten covering 25% to 30%. Specimen: sorted CD4+, CD8+, or CD8+CD57+ T cells (not recorded which) from PBMCs. These receptors all stem from a human donor in good health.

This chain connects TRBV7-6 to TRBJ2-7; D possibly corresponds to TRBD2 (6 bases). The CDR3 totals 13 residues. Trimming left V 1 base short and J 7 bases short, with 11 bases between. Germline V gene sequence: CDR1 SGHVS, CDR2 FNYEAQ. The CDR3 DNA follows: TGTGCCAGCAGCTTAGGCGGGGATCCAGAGCAGTACTTC. Encoded protein: CASSLGGDPEQYF.

This clonotype came up many times. The J gene is TRBJ1-4, the V gene TRBV6-1, with D maybe TRBD1 (5 bases). The germline V gene encodes CDR1 MNHNS and CDR2 SASEGT. This CDR3 has 14 amino acids. V dropped 1 base and J dropped 8 bases, with 11 bases sitting between them. The CDR3 sequence: CASSEGSGAEKLFF. The CDR3 DNA reads TGTGCCAGCAGTGAAGGGTCCGGGGCCGAAAAACTGTTTTTT.

The sample holds many counts of this clonotype. The V and J genes are TRBV2 and TRBJ1-1; 8 positions agree with TRBD1. The V gene's germline CDR1 is SNHLY and CDR2 FYNNEI. The CDR3 sequence is 15 residues long. V dropped 3 bases and J dropped 1; count of bases not matched to a gene: 4. The CDR3 sequence is CASSDAGQGNTEAFF. CDR3 nucleotides: TGTGCCAGCAGTGATGCAGGACAGGGGAACACTGAAGCTTTCTTT.

The CDR3 DNA reads TGCAGTTTGACAGGGGGGAATCAGCCCCAGCATTTT. This sequence encodes CSLTGGNQPQHF. The J gene is TRBJ1-5, the V gene TRBV20-1, with 9 nucleotides matching TRBD1. The CDR3 has 12 residues. V shed 8 bases and J 4 bases; nucleotides not matched to a gene: 3. From germline, CDR1 is DFQATT and CDR2 SNEGSKA (reference sequence).

This clonotype has ten or more counts. The chain joins TRBV15 to TRBJ2-7, with D possibly being TRBD2 (5 bases). The germline V gene has CDR1 LNHNV and CDR2 YYDKDF (reference sequence). There are 14 residues in the CDR3. With 6 bases removed from V and 2 bases from J, the gap between germline ends came to 14 bases. CDR3 sequence (DNA): TGTGCCACCAGGAGCGGCAGCCCTCCCTACGAGCAGTACTTC. It is translated as CATRSGSPPYEQYF.

The chain links TRBV7-2 to TRBJ1-5, with TRBD1 as a possible D gene (6 bases). The CDR3 runs to 17 residues. Germline V CDR1 and CDR2: SGHTA, FQGNSA. V was trimmed by 5 bases and J by 2 bases, leaving 19 bases between them. The CDR3 region has the DNA TGTGCCAGCAGCCCTAGCAGGTTACAGGGCGGCAATCAGCCCCAGCATTTT. Residues: CASSPSRLQGGNQPQHF.

V usage is TRBV7-8 and J usage is TRBJ2-1; 10 bases are a match to TRBD2. The V gene's germline CDR1 is SGHVS and CDR2 FQNEAQ. After removal of 6 bases from V and 7 bases from J, the junction contained 9 bases not matched to a gene. There are 15 residues in the CDR3. In nucleotides, the CDR3 is TGTGCCAGCAGTTTTCTAGCGGGAGACAAGAATGAGCAGTTCTTC. Protein sequence: CASSFLAGDKNEQFF.

The gene calls are TRBV5-4 and TRBJ2-7; tentative D call: TRBD1 (6 bases). V lost 3 bases and J lost 4, with 23 bases in between. This CDR3 has 17 residues. Germline CDR1 SGHNT, CDR2 YYREEE (reference sequence). The CDR3 nucleotides read TGTGCCAGCAGCTGGGTGGCGAAGGGGACAAAAGGTTACGAGCAGTACTTC. Encoded protein: CASSWVAKGTKGYEQYF. Together with reference TRBV5-4 and TRBJ2-7, the CDR3 gives the full variable domain: ETGVTQSPTHLIKTRGQQVTLRCSSQSGHNTVSWYQQALGQGPQFIFQYYREEENGRGNFPPRFSGLQFPNYSSELNVNALELDDSALYLCASSWVAKGTKGYEQYFGPGTRLTVT.

This clonotype was counted ten times or more. The chain couples TRBV11-2 to TRBJ1-6, with 8 bases fitting TRBD1. With V trimmed by 1 base and J by 3 bases, 8 bases remained unmatched. CDR3 size: 18 residues. From germline, CDR1 is SGHAT and CDR2 FQNNGV. The CDR3 DNA sequence: TGTGCCAGCAGCTTAGGGGGGGGACAGGTTTACTATAATTCACCCCTCCACTTT. Translated: CASSLGGGQVYYNSPLHF.

The chain employs TRBV14 and TRBJ2-7; 8 bases agree with TRBD2. V lost 1 base and J lost 4; bases outside the gene matches: 6. CDR1 SGHDN and CDR2 FVKESK come from the germline V gene. There are 15 residues in the CDR3. CDR3 region: CASSQVSGSLYEQYF. In DNA, the CDR3 is TGTGCCAGCAGCCAAGTCAGCGGGAGTCTTTACGAGCAGTACTTC.

The J gene is TRBJ1-6, the V gene TRBV6-4; 9 bases fit TRBD1. The CDR3 contains 14 residues. V gave up 2 bases and J gave up 7 bases; unmatched junction bases: 0. Germline assignment: CDR1 MRHNA and CDR2 SNTAGT. The CDR3 sequence is CASSDGQGNSPLHF. In nucleotides, the CDR3 is TGTGCCAGCAGTGACGGACAGGGGAATTCACCCCTCCACTTT.

The chain joins TRBV7-6 to TRBJ2-1; the match to TRBD2 covers 7 bases. Germline CDR1 is SGHVS and CDR2 is FNYEAQ. The CDR3 is 15 residues long. V lost 2 bases and J lost 7; bases outside the gene matches: 8. DNA of the CDR3: TGTGCCAGCAGCTTATCGTGGGACGGGGGGAATGAGCAGTTCTTC. Protein product: CASSLSWDGGNEQFF.

This clonotype was recorded at least ten times. J is TRBJ2-5 and V is TRBV12-3 or TRBV12-4; 10 bases agree with TRBD2. This CDR3 contains 15 residues. Trimming at V came to 3 bases and at J to 1 base, leaving 2 bases not matched to a gene. The CDR3 DNA sequence: TGTGCCAGCAGTTTTGGGACTAGCGTCCAAGAGACCCAGTACTTC. Translation: CASSFGTSVQETQYF.

This chain links TRBV20-1 with TRBJ2-5, with 8 bases matching TRBD1. Per germline, CDR1 DFQATT and CDR2 SNEGSKA (reference sequence). The trim removed 6 bases at V and 1 base at J, leaving 4 bases unmatched. This CDR3 comprises 13 residues. CDR3 coding DNA: TGCAGTGCCGTTGGGACAGGCCAAGAGACCCAGTACTTC. Protein: CSAVGTGQETQYF.

The chain joins TRBV7-8 to TRBJ1-1; TRBD1 is a possible D gene (6 bases). CDR1 and CDR2 from the germline V gene are SGHVS and FQNEAQ. Trimming shortened V by 1 base and J by 4 bases, and 13 bases separated the two germline ends. This CDR3 contains 15 residues. The CDR3 region has the DNA TGTGCCAGCAGCTTAGGGGCTGGAGGGGGCACTGAAGCTTTCTTT. This encodes CASSLGAGGGTEAFF. Variable domain in full (rest from reference TRBV7-8 and TRBJ1-1): GAGVSQSPRYKVAKRGQDVALRCDPISGHVSLFWYQQALGQGPEFLTYFQNEAQLDKSGLPSDRFFAERPEGSVSTLKIQRTQQEDSAVYLCASSLGAGGGTEAFFGQGTRLTVV.

In its sample, this clonotype was seen a few times. A much larger clone lies one base from this, so it may be a read error. This rearrangement joins TRBV11-2 to TRBJ2-3, with 9 bases fitting TRBD2. Germline CDR1 and CDR2: SGHAT and FQNNGV. Trimming took 3 bases from V and 2 from J; bases not matched to a gene: 3. The CDR3 runs 15 residues. The CDR3 DNA is TGTGCCAGCAGCTTCATAGCGGGGGTCACAGATACGCAGTATTTT. Encoded protein: CASSFIAGVTDTQYF. Full variable domain (outside the CDR3, taken from reference TRBV11-2 and TRBJ2-3): EAGVAQSPRYKIIEKRQSVAFWCNPISGHATLYWYQQILGQGPKLLIQFQNNGVVDDSQLPKDRFSAERLKGVDSTLKIQPAKLEDSAVYLCASSFIAGVTDTQYFGPGTRLTVL.

Many counts were recorded for this clonotype. The rearrangement joins TRBV6-2 or TRBV6-3 to TRBJ1-1, with a tentative D call TRBD1 (5 bases). CDR1 and CDR2 (germline): MNHEY, SVGEGT. The CDR3 contains 14 residues. Between the trimmed V and J ends, which lost 0 bases and 8 bases, there was a span of 13 bases. CDR3 loop: CASSYSVGGPEAFF. The CDR3 nucleotides read TGTGCCAGCAGTTACTCGGTGGGGGGACCCGAAGCTTTCTTT.

At least ten counts were recorded for this clonotype. The rearrangement links TRBV7-9 to TRBJ2-3; TRBD1 matches at 7 bases. Germline V gene sequence: CDR1 SEHNR, CDR2 FQNEAQ (reference sequence). This CDR3 is 14 amino acids long. With V trimmed by 9 bases and J by 0 bases, 6 bases remained unmatched. The CDR3 loop reads CASSRGPSTDTQYF. The CDR3 DNA sequence: TGTGCCAGTTCGAGGGGGCCGAGCACAGATACGCAGTATTTT.

This rearrangement joins TRBV9 to TRBJ2-5, with D possibly TRBD1 on 6 matching bases. This CDR3 spans 17 amino acids. The V end lost 0 bases, the J end lost 3 bases, and 18 bases lay between the germline ends. Germline assignment: CDR1 SGDLS and CDR2 YYNGEE. This CDR3 is CASSVGVGTPREETQYF. The CDR3 region has the DNA TGTGCCAGCAGCGTAGGAGTGGGGACACCAAGGGAAGAGACCCAGTACTTC. The full variable domain, completed using reference TRBV9 and TRBJ2-5, is DSGVTQTPKHLITATGQRVTLRCSPRSGDLSVYWYQQSLDQGLQFLIQYYNGEERAKGNILERFSAQQFPDLHSELNLSSLELGDSALYFCASSVGVGTPREETQYFGPGTRLLVL.